Listed below are T cell receptor beta chains from one sample, sequenced in a study of vaccination effects on CD4 cells after COVID-19. The protocol was immunoSEQ multiplex PCR, while the TCRdb copy is restricted to in-frame clones and leaves out a portion. The repertoire holds approximately 30,000 clones, roughly 73% seen once, with 25% to 35% in the top ten. No antigen is known for these receptors. The source material was CD4+ T cells from PBMCs cultured with HCoV-OC43 spike peptides, sampled before COVID-19 vaccination. The receptors originated from a human donor who received a COVID-19 vaccine. Both conserved end residues are part of each CDR3. Each record gives: J gene, D gene, clone size, V gene, CDR3 DNA, CDR3 protein. A D gene is named only where the DNA matches it firmly. Clone size is given for some rows only: seen once, a few or many times, or a class if the clone is expanded.

>TRBJ2-3|.|.|TRBV5-1
TGCGCCAGCAGCTTGGCCCCCCCGAGCACAGATACGCAGTATTTT
CASSLAPPSTDTQYF
>TRBJ2-1|TRBD1|few|TRBV4-1
TGCGCCAGCAGCCATTCCGGGACAGGGTTTTACAATGAGCAGTTCTTC
CASSHSGTGFYNEQFF
>TRBJ1-2|.|.|TRBV2
TGTGCCAGCAAGCTCGGACCTTATGGCTACACCTTC
CASKLGPYGYTF
>TRBJ2-7|TRBD1|few|TRBV7-2
TGTGCCAGCTCCCCCTCGGGACAGAACTACGAGCAGTACTTC
CASSPSGQNYEQYF
>TRBJ2-5|.|.|TRBV5-1
TGCGCCAGCAGCTTTTCCTCGGGACGGCAGTCTCAAGAGACCCAGTACTTC
CASSFSSGRQSQETQYF
>TRBJ1-4|TRBD1|many|TRBV30
TGTGCCTGGAGTGATACAGGGGGCGCTAATGAAAAACTGTTTTTT
CAWSDTGGANEKLFF
>TRBJ2-1|.|.|TRBV7-9
TGTGCCAGCAGCTTAGCGGCAGTCTACAATGAGCAGTTCTTC
CASSLAAVYNEQFF
>TRBJ1-5|TRBD1|.|TRBV10-3
TGTGCCATCAGTGATAGTGACAGGGGCTATCAGCCCCAGCATTTT
CAISDSDRGYQPQHF
>TRBJ2-1|TRBD2|.|TRBV27
TGTGCCAGCAGTTTATCTCCGTCTAGCGGGAGGGCCAGGCGGAATGAGCAGTTCTTC
CASSLSPSSGRARRNEQFF
>TRBJ2-3|TRBD2|.|TRBV5-1
TGCGCCAGCAGCTTGCAGGGACTAGTAATAGATACGCAGTATTTT
CASSLQGLVIDTQYF
>TRBJ1-1|TRBD1|.|TRBV11-2
TGTGCCAGCAGCGAACAGGGGAGCACTGAAGCTTTCTTT
CASSEQGSTEAFF
>TRBJ1-1|.|.|TRBV19
TGTGCCAGTAGTATATCAAACACTGAAGCTTTCTTT
CASSISNTEAFF
>TRBJ2-5|.|.|TRBV29-1
TGCAGCGTTGCGGAGGGGCAAGAGACCCAGTACTTC
CSVAEGQETQYF
>TRBJ2-4|.|.|TRBV6-5
TGTGCCAGCGGGAAAAACATTCAGTACTTC
CASGKNIQYF
>TRBJ2-7|TRBD1|.|TRBV30
TGTGCCTGTGCCCCAGGGACAGGGACATACGAGCAGTACTTC
CACAPGTGTYEQYF
>TRBJ1-1|.|once|TRBV25-1
TGTGCCAGCACGAAACAGGGCGGATCGAGGACTGAAGCTTTCTTT
CASTKQGGSRTEAFF
>TRBJ1-2|TRBD1|.|TRBV6-2/TRBV6-3
TGTGCCAGCAGTTATCGACAGGGCCATGGCTACACCTTC
CASSYRQGHGYTF
>TRBJ1-2|.|.|TRBV25-1
TGTGCCAGCCAGAGCCGGCAGTCCTTATATGGCTACACCTTC
CASQSRQSLYGYTF
>TRBJ2-5|.|.|TRBV10-3
TGTGCCATCTCCCCGGGGGTGACAAGACAAGAGACCCAGTACTTC
CAISPGVTRQETQYF
>TRBJ1-2|.|.|TRBV4-2
TGTGCCAGCAGCCATTTGGACAGATCTAACTATGGCTACACCTTC
CASSHLDRSNYGYTF
>TRBJ2-7|TRBD1|.|TRBV18
TGTGCCAGCTCACCACGTGACAGGGCCTACGAGCAGTACTTC
CASSPRDRAYEQYF
>TRBJ2-7|.|.|TRBV5-1
TGCGCCAGCAGCAATAAAGGGACCGCGTACGAGCAGTACTTC
CASSNKGTAYEQYF
>TRBJ1-4|.|.|TRBV19
TGTGCCAGTAGTCGCAACCGGGCAGTTTTAACTAATGAAAAACTGTTTTTT
CASSRNRAVLTNEKLFF
>TRBJ1-5|TRBD1|.|TRBV20-1
TGCAGTGCTAGTGCCGGACAGGTCAATCAGCCCCAGCATTTT
CSASAGQVNQPQHF
>TRBJ1-2|.|.|TRBV3-1/TRBV3-2
TGTGCCAGCAGCCTCGAGGGGGGCTACACCTTC
CASSLEGGYTF
>TRBJ2-5|.|.|TRBV7-8
TGTGCCAGCAGCTTAGTCTTTCTGCGGGGGCCCCGCCTGACGGCCCAGTACTTC
CASSLVFLRGPRLTAQYF
>TRBJ2-1|TRBD1|.|TRBV7-9
TGTGCCAGCAGCTCCCGACAGGGATTATACAATGAGCAGTTCTTC
CASSSRQGLYNEQFF
>TRBJ1-2|TRBD1|.|TRBV6-5
TGTGCCAGCAGGCCGGGACAGGGGAATGGCTACACCTTC
CASRPGQGNGYTF
>TRBJ1-2|.|.|TRBV28
TGTGCCAGCAGCTCCTTCCCCGGTAACTATGGCTACACCTTC
CASSSFPGNYGYTF
>TRBJ2-7|.|.|TRBV19
TGTGCCAGTAGTGTCGGCGTGGGGGGATTATACGAGCAGTACTTC
CASSVGVGGLYEQYF
>TRBJ2-7|TRBD2|.|TRBV5-1
TGCGCCAGCAGCCCTTTGGGGGGGTGGTACGAGCAGTACTTC
CASSPLGGWYEQYF
>TRBJ1-5|TRBD1|.|TRBV7-2
TGTGCCAGCAGCTCCGGACAGGGACAGAGCAATCAGCCCCAGCATTTT
CASSSGQGQSNQPQHF
>TRBJ1-2|.|.|TRBV12-3/TRBV12-4
TGTGCCAGCAGTCGGATCTATGGCTACACCTTC
CASSRIYGYTF
>TRBJ2-7|TRBD1|.|TRBV18
TGTGCCAGCTCCCAGGGACAGGCCCCCTACGAGCAGTACTTC
CASSQGQAPYEQYF
>TRBJ2-5|.|medium-sized|TRBV6-5
TGTGCCAGCAGTCCGACCGGGACACGGGGGACCCAGTACTTC
CASSPTGTRGTQYF
>TRBJ1-1|.|few|TRBV19
TGTGCCAGCCAGAGAATCTTGAACACTGAAGCTTTCTTT
CASQRILNTEAFF
>TRBJ1-2|.|.|TRBV5-1
TGCGCCAGCAGCTTGGCGCCAGGAGGAGTCTATGGCTACACCTTC
CASSLAPGGVYGYTF
>TRBJ1-2|.|.|TRBV20-1
TGCAGTGCTAGTGTGGGGGGGGCCTATGGCTACACCTTC
CSASVGGAYGYTF
>TRBJ2-2|.|few|TRBV7-3
TGTGCCAGCAGCCCCAGAGGGGGGCCAGGGACCGGGGAGCTGTTTTTT
CASSPRGGPGTGELFF
>TRBJ1-3|.|few|TRBV5-1
TGCGCCAGCAGCTTAAACAGGTTCTCTGGAAACACCATATATTTT
CASSLNRFSGNTIYF
>TRBJ1-2|TRBD1|medium-sized|TRBV5-6
TGTGCCAGCAGTTTCCGGGACAGCTATGGCTACACCTTC
CASSFRDSYGYTF
>TRBJ1-1|.|.|TRBV30
TGTGCCTGGAGTGTACAATCAGGGAACACTGAAGCTTTCTTT
CAWSVQSGNTEAFF
>TRBJ2-7|TRBD1|.|TRBV5-1
TGCGCCAGCAGCTTGGGACAGGGGTACTCCTACGAGCAGTACTTC
CASSLGQGYSYEQYF
>TRBJ2-6|.|.|TRBV19
TGTGCCAGTAGTATCCGGTCGGTGGGGGCCAACGTCCTGACTTTC
CASSIRSVGANVLTF
>TRBJ2-2|.|.|TRBV5-1
TGCGCCAGCAATGGCGACACCGGGGAGCTGTTTTTT
CASNGDTGELFF
>TRBJ2-2|.|few|TRBV11-2
TGTGCCAGCAGTTCGGGACACCCCACCGGGGAGCTGTTTTTT
CASSSGHPTGELFF
>TRBJ2-7|.|.|TRBV28
TGTGCCAGCAGTTTATCGGCAGGGACTTCCGACGAGCAGTACTTC
CASSLSAGTSDEQYF
>TRBJ1-1|.|.|TRBV9
TGTGCCAGCAGCCTCCACCCGGGCAACACTGAAGCTTTCTTT
CASSLHPGNTEAFF
>TRBJ2-3|.|once|TRBV29-1
TGCAGCGTTGGCCGTGGAGATACGCAGTATTTT
CSVGRGDTQYF
>TRBJ1-5|TRBD1|.|TRBV7-8
TGTGCCAGCAGCTTAGGGAGAGGGGGCAGGCAGCCCCAGCATTTT
CASSLGRGGRQPQHF
>TRBJ2-2|TRBD1|.|TRBV5-1
TGCGCCAGCAGCTTCGGGACAGGGAACACCGGGGAGCTGTTTTTT
CASSFGTGNTGELFF
>TRBJ2-1|.|.|TRBV10-3
TGTGCCATCAGTGAGTCTGATGGACAGTACAATGAGCAGTTCTTC
CAISESDGQYNEQFF
>TRBJ2-2|.|.|TRBV9
TGTGCCAGCAGCGTAGACGGAGGGGAGCTGTTTTTT
CASSVDGGELFF
>TRBJ1-1|.|.|TRBV19
TGTGCCAGTAGTAAACCGACAGAGCCGAACACTGAAGCTTTCTTT
CASSKPTEPNTEAFF
>TRBJ2-2|TRBD2|.|TRBV4-1
TGCGCCAGCAGCCAACCGGGGGGACTAGGGAACACCGGGGAGCTGTTTTTT
CASSQPGGLGNTGELFF
>TRBJ1-2|TRBD1|.|TRBV6-5
TGTGCCAGCACCCCAGGGACAGGGGGAGGCTACACCTTC
CASTPGTGGGYTF
>TRBJ2-1|TRBD2|.|TRBV11-3
TGTGCCAGCAGCTCCCTCTCTCGGGCTAGCGGGGGACCTGAGCAGTTCTTC
CASSSLSRASGGPEQFF